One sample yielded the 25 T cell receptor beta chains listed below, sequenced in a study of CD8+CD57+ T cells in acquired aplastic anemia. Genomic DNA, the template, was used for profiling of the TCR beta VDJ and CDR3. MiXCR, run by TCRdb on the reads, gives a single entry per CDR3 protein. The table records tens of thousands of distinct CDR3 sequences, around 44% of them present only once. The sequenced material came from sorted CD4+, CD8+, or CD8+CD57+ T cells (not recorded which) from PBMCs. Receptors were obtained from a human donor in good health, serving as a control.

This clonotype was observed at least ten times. For the CDR3, the DNA is TGTGCCAGCAGTGACCCCCGCGCGAACACCATATATTTT. Its protein product is CASSDPRANTIYF. This rearrangement joins TRBV25-1 to TRBJ1-3, with D hard to call. V lost 3 bases, J lost 7 bases, and 10 bases lay in between. Germline values: CDR1 MGHDK, CDR2 SYGVNS. This CDR3 region has 13 residues.

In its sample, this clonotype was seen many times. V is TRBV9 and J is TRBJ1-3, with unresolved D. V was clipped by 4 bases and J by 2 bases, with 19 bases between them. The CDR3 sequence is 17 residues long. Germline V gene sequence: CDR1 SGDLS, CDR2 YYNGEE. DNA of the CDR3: TGTGCCAGCAGCCCCCCAAAAGGGAGGGAGGCTGGAAACACCATATATTTT. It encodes CASSPPKGREAGNTIYF.

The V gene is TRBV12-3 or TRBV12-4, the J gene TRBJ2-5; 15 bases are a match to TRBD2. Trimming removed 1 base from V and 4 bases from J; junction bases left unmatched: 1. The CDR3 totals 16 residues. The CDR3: CASSLGGLAGGETQYF. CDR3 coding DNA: TGTGCCAGCAGTTTAGGGGGACTAGCGGGAGGAGAGACCCAGTACTTC.

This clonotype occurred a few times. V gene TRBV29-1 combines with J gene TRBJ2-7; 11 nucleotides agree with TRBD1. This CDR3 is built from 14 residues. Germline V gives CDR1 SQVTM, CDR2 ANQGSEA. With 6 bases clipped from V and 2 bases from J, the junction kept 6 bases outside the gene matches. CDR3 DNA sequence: TGCAGCGTGACTCGGGGACAGGGGGCCTACGAGCAGTACTTC. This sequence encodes CSVTRGQGAYEQYF.

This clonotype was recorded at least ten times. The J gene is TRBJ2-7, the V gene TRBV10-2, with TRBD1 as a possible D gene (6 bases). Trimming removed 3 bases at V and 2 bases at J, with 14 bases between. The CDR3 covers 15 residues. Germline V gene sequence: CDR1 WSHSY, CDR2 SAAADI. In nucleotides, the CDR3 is TGCGCCAGCAGTGAACGACAGGCCGCGACCTACGAGCAGTACTTC. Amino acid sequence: CASSERQAATYEQYF.

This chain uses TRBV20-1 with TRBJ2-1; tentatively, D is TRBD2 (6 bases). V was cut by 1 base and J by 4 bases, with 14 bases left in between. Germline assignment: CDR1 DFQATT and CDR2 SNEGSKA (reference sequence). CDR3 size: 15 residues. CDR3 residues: CSARARDSPYNEQFF. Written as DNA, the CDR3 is TGCAGTGCTAGAGCCCGGGACTCCCCGTACAATGAGCAGTTCTTC.

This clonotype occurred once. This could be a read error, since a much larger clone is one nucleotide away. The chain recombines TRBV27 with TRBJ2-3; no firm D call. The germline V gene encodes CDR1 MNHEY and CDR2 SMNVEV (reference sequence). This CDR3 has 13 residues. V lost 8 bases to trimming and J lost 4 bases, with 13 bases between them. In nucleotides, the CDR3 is TGTGCCAGCGGCACCTCTAGGGCAGATACGCAGTATTTT. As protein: CASGTSRADTQYF.

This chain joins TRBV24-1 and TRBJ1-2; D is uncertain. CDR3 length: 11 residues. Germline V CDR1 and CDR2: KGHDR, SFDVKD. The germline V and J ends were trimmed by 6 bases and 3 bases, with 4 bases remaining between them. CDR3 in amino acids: CATSKDYGYTF. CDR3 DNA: TGTGCCACCAGTAAGGACTATGGCTACACCTTC.

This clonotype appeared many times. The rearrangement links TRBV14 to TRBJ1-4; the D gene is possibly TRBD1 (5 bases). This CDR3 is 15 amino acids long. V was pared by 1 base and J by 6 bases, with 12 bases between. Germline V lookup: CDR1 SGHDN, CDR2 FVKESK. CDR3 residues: CASSQVRTSHEKLFF. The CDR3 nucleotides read TGTGCCAGCAGCCAAGTCCGGACATCACATGAAAAACTGTTTTTT.

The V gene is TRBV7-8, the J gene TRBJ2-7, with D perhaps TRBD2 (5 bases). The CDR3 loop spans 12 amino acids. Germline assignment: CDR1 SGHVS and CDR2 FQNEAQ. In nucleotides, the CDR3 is TGTGCTAGAGATCAAGCGGACTACGAGCAGTACTTC. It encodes CARDQADYEQYF.

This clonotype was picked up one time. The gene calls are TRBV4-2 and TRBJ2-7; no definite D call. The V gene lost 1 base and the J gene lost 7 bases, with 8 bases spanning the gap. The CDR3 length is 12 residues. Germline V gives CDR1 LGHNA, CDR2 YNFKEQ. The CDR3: CASSQAVGEQYF. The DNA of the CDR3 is TGTGCCAGCAGCCAAGCGGTTGGGGAGCAGTACTTC.

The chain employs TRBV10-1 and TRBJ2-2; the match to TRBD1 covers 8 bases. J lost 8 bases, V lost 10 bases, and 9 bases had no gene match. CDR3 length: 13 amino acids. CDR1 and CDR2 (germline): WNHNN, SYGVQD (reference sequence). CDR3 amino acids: CATRGQAAGELFF. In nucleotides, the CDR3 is TGCGCCACCAGGGGACAGGCGGCTGGGGAGCTGTTTTTT.

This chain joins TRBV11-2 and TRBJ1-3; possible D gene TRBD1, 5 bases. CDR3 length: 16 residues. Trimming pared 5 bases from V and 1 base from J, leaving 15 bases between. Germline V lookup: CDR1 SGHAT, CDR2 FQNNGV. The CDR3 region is CASSLSGPGSGNTIYF. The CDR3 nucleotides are TGTGCCAGCAGCCTAAGCGGGCCAGGGTCTGGAAACACCATATATTTT. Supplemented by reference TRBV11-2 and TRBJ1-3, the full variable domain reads EAGVAQSPRYKIIEKRQSVAFWCNPISGHATLYWYQQILGQGPKLLIQFQNNGVVDDSQLPKDRFSAERLKGVDSTLKIQPAKLEDSAVYLCASSLSGPGSGNTIYFGEGSWLTVV.

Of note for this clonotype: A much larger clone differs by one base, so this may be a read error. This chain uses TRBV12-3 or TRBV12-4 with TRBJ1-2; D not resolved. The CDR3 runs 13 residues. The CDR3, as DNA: TGTGCCAGCAGTTTAACAACTAACTATGGCTGCACCTTC. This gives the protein CASSLTTNYGCTF.

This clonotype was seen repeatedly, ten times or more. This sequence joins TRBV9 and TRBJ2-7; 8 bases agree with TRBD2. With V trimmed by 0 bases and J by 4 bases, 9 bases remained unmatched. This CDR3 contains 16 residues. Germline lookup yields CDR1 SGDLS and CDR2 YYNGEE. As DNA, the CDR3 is TGTGCCAGCAGCGTAGGGGGGCAGGCGGGGGGATACGAGCAGTACTTC. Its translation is CASSVGGQAGGYEQYF. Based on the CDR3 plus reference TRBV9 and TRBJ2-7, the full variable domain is DSGVTQTPKHLITATGQRVTLRCSPRSGDLSVYWYQQSLDQGLQFLIQYYNGEERAKGNILERFSAQQFPDLHSELNLSSLELGDSALYFCASSVGGQAGGYEQYFGPGTRLTVT.

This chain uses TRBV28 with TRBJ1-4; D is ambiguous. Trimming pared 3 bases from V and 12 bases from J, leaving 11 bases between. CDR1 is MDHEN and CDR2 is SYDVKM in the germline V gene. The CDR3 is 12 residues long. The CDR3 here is CASSLGAGELFF. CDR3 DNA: TGTGCCAGCAGTTTGGGAGCTGGGGAACTGTTTTTT.

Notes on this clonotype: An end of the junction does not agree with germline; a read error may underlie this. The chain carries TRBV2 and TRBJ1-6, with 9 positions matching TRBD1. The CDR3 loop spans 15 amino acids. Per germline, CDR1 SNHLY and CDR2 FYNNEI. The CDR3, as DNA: TGTGCCAGTAGTGCGCCGGACAGGGGAAATTCACCCCTCCACTTT. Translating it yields CASSAPDRGNSPLHF.

The CDR3 here is CASGLEAGEITGELFF. The DNA of the CDR3 is TGTGCTAGTGGTTTAGAAGCGGGAGAGATCACCGGGGAGCTGTTTTTT. V gene TRBV12-5 combines with J gene TRBJ2-2; the match to TRBD2 covers 8 bases. The CDR3 spans 16 residues. V shed 3 bases and J 4 bases; nucleotides not matched to a gene: 7. Germline CDR1 is LGHNT and CDR2 is FRNRAP.

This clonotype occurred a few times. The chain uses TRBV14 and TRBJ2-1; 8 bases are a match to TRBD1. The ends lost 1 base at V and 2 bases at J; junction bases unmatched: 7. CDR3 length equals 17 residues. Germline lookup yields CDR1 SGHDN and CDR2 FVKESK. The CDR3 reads CASSQVSSGQAYNEQFF. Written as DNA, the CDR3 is TGTGCCAGCAGCCAAGTTAGCTCGGGACAGGCCTACAATGAGCAGTTCTTC.

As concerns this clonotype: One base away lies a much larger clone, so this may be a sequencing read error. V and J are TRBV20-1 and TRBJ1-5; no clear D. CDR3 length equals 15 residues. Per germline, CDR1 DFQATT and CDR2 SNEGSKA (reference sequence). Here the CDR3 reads CSAAMVNLGNRPQHF. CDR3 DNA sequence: TGCAGTGCGGCCATGGTCAATTTGGGCAATCGGCCCCAGCATTTT.

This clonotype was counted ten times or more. In nucleotides, the CDR3 is TGTGCCACCAGTGAGGCAACATACCCCACAGATACGCAGTATTTT. The encoded protein is CATSEATYPTDTQYF. The V call is TRBV24-1, the J call TRBJ2-3; D gene uncertain. With 4 bases removed from V and 2 bases from J, the gap between germline ends came to 12 bases. There are 15 residues in the CDR3. The germline gives CDR1 KGHDR, CDR2 SFDVKD.

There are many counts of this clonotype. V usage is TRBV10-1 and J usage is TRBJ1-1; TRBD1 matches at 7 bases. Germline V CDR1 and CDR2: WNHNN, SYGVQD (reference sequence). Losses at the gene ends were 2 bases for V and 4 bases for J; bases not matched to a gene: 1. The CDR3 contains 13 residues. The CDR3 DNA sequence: TGCGCCAGCAGTGAGCCAGGGGGCACTGAAGCTTTCTTT. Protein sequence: CASSEPGGTEAFF.

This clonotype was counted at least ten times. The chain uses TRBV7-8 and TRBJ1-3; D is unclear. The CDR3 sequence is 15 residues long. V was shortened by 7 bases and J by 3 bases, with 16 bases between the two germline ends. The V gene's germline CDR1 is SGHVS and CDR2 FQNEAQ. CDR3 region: CASTPGRFGGNTIYF. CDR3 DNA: TGTGCCAGCACCCCCGGGAGGTTTGGTGGAAACACCATATATTTT.

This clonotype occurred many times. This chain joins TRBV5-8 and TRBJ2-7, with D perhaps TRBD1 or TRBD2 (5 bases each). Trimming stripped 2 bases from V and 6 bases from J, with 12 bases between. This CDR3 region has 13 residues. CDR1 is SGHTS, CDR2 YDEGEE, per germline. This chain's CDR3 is CASSLVGDGEQYF. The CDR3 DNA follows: TGTGCCAGCAGCTTAGTCGGGGACGGCGAGCAGTACTTC. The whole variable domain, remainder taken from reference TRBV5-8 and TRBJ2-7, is EAGVTQSPTHLIKTRGQQATLRCSPISGHTSVYWYQQALGLGLQFLLWYDEGEERNRGNFPPRFSGRQFPNYSSELNVNALELEDSALYLCASSLVGDGEQYFGPGTRLTVT.

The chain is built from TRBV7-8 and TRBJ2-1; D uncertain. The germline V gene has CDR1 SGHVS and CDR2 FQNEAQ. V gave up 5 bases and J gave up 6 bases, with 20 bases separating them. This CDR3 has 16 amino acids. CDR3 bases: TGTGCCAGCAGCCCCCGCGGTAGTTGGATTTCCAATGAGCAGTTCTTC. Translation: CASSPRGSWISNEQFF.